The T cell receptor (beta chain) described here comes from a study of early T cells in non-severe SARS-CoV-2 infection (dated by TCRdb to about 2021). Turning to the overall study: Because TCR sequencing was done on bulk RNA from unsorted whole blood, the alpha and beta chains could not be paired. The paper's findings and limits, for the study overall: VDJdb matching was skewed toward anti-spike CD8 responses and likely underestimated virus-specific expansions by missing private and CD4 specificities.

Its CDR3 holds 13 amino acids, cysteine through phenylalanine. Only the CDR3 portion is preserved as DNA: 39 bases, with reading frame beginning at the first base. CDR1 is given as DFQATT and CDR2 as SNEGSKA, both from the germline V gene (reference sequence). Compared with germline, V lacks 2 bases and J lacks 4 bases; bases without a gene match: 0. Preparation of the library involved 5' RACE. The sequencer was a NextSeq 500. Unique molecular identifiers were attached to individual cDNA molecules in the TCR library protocol so that sequencing error and PCR bias could be corrected. TCR alpha and beta chains were both sequenced, and the abundances of alpha and beta sequences in each sample were closely correlated with each other. The study's own analysis went as follows. V gene, J gene and CDR3 annotation of TCR sequences was performed with Decombinator V4. Expanded TCRs were defined as changing significantly between any two time points under a Poisson model with p below 0.0001. TCR abundances were normalised to the total number of TCRs sequenced in each sample and reported as counts per million. MAIT TCRs were defined by TRAV1-2 paired with TRAJ12, TRAJ20 or TRAJ33, and iNKT TCRs by TRAV10 paired with TRAJ18. VDJdb, accessed on 1 November 2021, was searched for TCRs annotated for CMV, EBV and SARS-CoV-2, and TCRs annotated for more than one antigen were excluded. The public reads were reanalyzed by TCRdb: fastp trimming at Q25, MiXCR alignment, in-frame beta chains only. Rows matching on CDR3 protein sequence are summarized as one entry with the most common DNA and genes. TCRdb assigned the V and J calls; the authors' analysis was not used. Counted in this sample were about 83,000 distinct CDR3 sequences; 9% to 15% of them appeared once. More than 6.5% of the sample comes from the top ten.

Regarding this clonotype: Its specific antigen is unknown. Qualities for individual bases were not recorded, and no much larger clone is one base off.

This was a case-control study nested in a cohort of healthcare workers in London, UK, who had nasopharyngeal swab PCR tests and blood samples taken every week. Healthcare workers were enrolled in the week of the UK lockdown, from 23 to 31 March 2020, and were followed every week for up to roughly 16 weeks. The TCR originated in an adult who was a healthcare worker with PCR-confirmed SARS-CoV-2 infection or an uninfected control (not recorded which). Recombination joined TRBV20-1 with TRBJ2-3, with 10 bases in between that match TRBD2. Sequenced input: whole blood. The CDR3 is CSARLAGADTQYF. At the DNA level, the sequence is TGCAGTGCTAGACTAGCGGGAGCAGATACGCAGTATTTT.